This TCR beta chain was sequenced for a study of blood T cell repertoires in COVID-19. Background on the study: Sources were T cells, B-cell-depleted T cells, or PBMCs; the material itself was cDNA or gDNA.

As handled by the study authors: Nucleated cell counts were estimated from reference gene primer amplification. Repertoires were generated with immunoSEQ multiplex PCR, while TCRdb's copy carries only in-frame clones and drops some. The V and J calls and the clone size are those of that table, but D and trimming were determined from the DNA. The table shows about 95,000 clones, with roughly 81% occurring only once. The CDR3 loop spans 16 amino acids. The ends lost 3 bases at V and 2 bases at J; junction bases unmatched: 5. CDR1 MNHNS and CDR2 SASEGT come from the germline V gene. Sequencing was done on a sample of peripheral blood. The J gene is TRBJ1-4, the V gene TRBV6-1, with 8 positions matching TRBD1. The sequence came from an older man with COVID-19, enrolled during active disease. Written as DNA, the CDR3 is TGTGCCAGCAGTGACAGGGGGCGGGTCACTAATGAAAAACTGTTTTTT. Its protein product is CASSDRGRVTNEKLFF.